Included here is one T cell receptor (beta chain) sequence, with context. Other DNA sequences of this sample code for an identical CDR3. CD45RO-negative CD8 cells positively selected for CCR7 made up the naive population, which excluded terminally differentiated effector memory CD45RA+ cells. These data originate in a study of shared clonotypes between healthy human individuals. Study as a whole: Plates per donor: three CD4 naive, three CD4 memory, two CD8 naive, one CD8 memory.

The protocol was immunoSEQ multiplex PCR, while the TCRdb copy is restricted to in-frame clones and leaves out a portion. Among 2 million to 2.5 million clones listed, about 92% were seen once. This CDR3 is 12 amino acids long. Germline lookup yields CDR1 MDHEN and CDR2 SYDVKM. Trimming removed 5 bases at V and 4 bases at J, with 9 bases between. The J gene is TRBJ2-7, the V gene TRBV28; D is unresolved. The TCR comes from a young man in good health. Some clones in this sample may be carry-over from other donors' samples. The material sequenced was naive CD8+ T cells from PBMCs. CDR3 sequence: CASSLMGYEQYF. The DNA for the CDR3 is TGTGCCAGCAGTCTCATGGGGTACGAGCAGTACTTC.